This T cell receptor (beta chain) was identified during a study of cytomegalovirus exposure and HLA in healthy donors. Whole-study results and caveats: In vitro checks showed that a few CMV-associated chains really do target CMV antigens. Associated with HLA alleles at 0.05 false discovery rate in a later analysis were over 15,000 TCR beta sequences. Other equally common chains were less clonally expanded than HLA-associated TCR beta chains, a later analysis showed.

Notes on this clone: The target antigen is unknown.

The PCR employed 60 Vbeta primers together with 13 Jbeta primers. The assay was immunoSEQ multiplex PCR, and TCRdb's table has in-frame clones only and misses some. This sample's clone table lists 150,000 to 200,000 clones. Looked up from germline, CDR1 is MGHRA and CDR2 is YSYEKL. There are 15 residues in the CDR3. Material: PBMCs. The receptor's source is a woman aged 18-29 years in good health and CMV-seropositive. The chain couples TRBV4-1 to TRBJ2-5; 7 bases are shared with TRBD1. The end of the DNA fits TRBJ2-7 better, so the J call may be wrong. The CDR3 bases are TGCGCCAGCAGCCAACCCCGGGACAGAAGCTACGAGCAGTACTTC. It is translated as CASSQPRDRSYEQYF.